What follows are 15 T cell receptor beta chains derived from one specimen sequenced in a study of TIL therapy for anti-PD-1-resistant metastatic lung cancer (dated by TCRdb to about 2021). The sample's time point label is to be understood as: pre-treatment sample, taken before nivolumab and TIL therapy. The immunoSEQ v3 hsTCRB kit was used to amplify TCR beta CDR3 regions from genomic DNA through bias-controlled multiplex PCR. Drawn from immuneACCESS, this table holds only the in-frame rearrangements with V and J called that TCRdb kept. Clones are partly lost; checked studies trace under half to an unresolved V gene and leave the rest unexplained. Here the sample has just over 45,000 clones; around three quarters occur a single time. The top ten clonotypes cover roughly 16% of the sample. The specimen was blood, collected at baseline. Receptors originate from a man in his 70s with non-small cell lung cancer.

The rearrangement links TRBV4-1 to TRBJ2-6; D tentatively reads TRBD1 or TRBD2 (5 bases each). The CDR3 is 21 amino acids. Trimming removed 0 bases at V and 0 bases at J, with 21 bases between. The germline gives CDR1 MGHRA, CDR2 YSYEKL. This CDR3 is CASSQDSRGRVELSGANVLTF. In DNA, the CDR3 is TGCGCCAGCAGCCAAGATAGTCGGGGCAGGGTAGAACTCTCTGGGGCCAACGTCCTGACTTTC.

The V and J genes are TRBV5-1 and TRBJ2-1, with 10 positions matching TRBD2. Germline-derived CDR1 and CDR2 are SGHRS and YFSETQ. CDR3 length: 14 residues. Trimming removed 0 bases from V and 10 bases from J; junction bases left unmatched: 4. The CDR3 region has the DNA TGCGCCAGCAGCTTGGTCCTAGCGGGAGAGGAGCAGTTCTTC. Encoded protein: CASSLVLAGEEQFF.

The rearrangement joins TRBV19 to TRBJ1-2; the match to TRBD1 covers 11 bases. J was trimmed by 7 bases and V by 7 bases; bases with no gene match: 11. From germline, CDR1 is LNHDA and CDR2 SQIVND (reference sequence). CDR3 length: 15 amino acids. The CDR3: CASNPGQGAQRGYTF. DNA of the CDR3: TGTGCCAGTAATCCCGGACAGGGGGCGCAACGTGGCTACACCTTC.

J is TRBJ2-7 and V is TRBV7-8, with no clear D. Trimming shortened V by 3 bases and J by 5 bases, and 8 bases separated the two germline ends. From germline, CDR1 is SGHVS and CDR2 FQNEAQ. This CDR3 is built from 12 residues. CDR3 loop: CASSFGPDEQYF. The CDR3 coding sequence is TGTGCCAGCAGCTTCGGGCCAGACGAGCAGTACTTC.

This clone came up a few times. V usage is TRBV15 and J usage is TRBJ1-1; D uncertain. V dropped 0 bases and J dropped 3 bases, with 2 bases sitting between them. This CDR3 contains 12 residues. The germline CDR1 and CDR2 sequences are LNHNV and YYDKDF (reference sequence). The chain's CDR3 is CATSRDHTEAFF. The CDR3 DNA reads TGTGCCACCAGCAGAGATCACACTGAAGCTTTCTTT.

The CDR3 protein is CASSLGQSTDTQYF. As DNA, the CDR3 is TGCGCCAGCAGCCTGGGACAGAGCACAGATACGCAGTATTTT. The chain uses TRBV4-1 and TRBJ2-3; TRBD1 aligns across 7 bases. Germline CDR1 MGHRA, CDR2 YSYEKL. V shed 4 bases and J 0 bases; nucleotides not matched to a gene: 1. This CDR3 region has 14 residues.

The CDR3 DNA is TGTGCCAGCAGCGGTACTCTTTCTGGAAACACCATATATTTT. Its translation: CASSGTLSGNTIYF. The V gene is TRBV6-5, the J gene TRBJ1-3, with D unclear. V lost 6 bases and J lost 1, with 10 bases in between. Germline V lookup: CDR1 MNHEY, CDR2 SVGAGI. This CDR3 comprises 14 residues.

This clone was seen only a few times. The chain is built from TRBV2 and TRBJ2-5, with 9 positions matching TRBD1. CDR1 and CDR2 (germline): SNHLY, FYNNEI. Unmatched junction bases numbered 12, after V lost 8 bases and J lost 5 bases. The CDR3 sequence is 15 residues long. The CDR3 loop reads CASSYWGQGGETQYF. CDR3 sequence (DNA): TGTGCCAGCTCCTACTGGGGACAGGGAGGGGAGACCCAGTACTTC.

V and J are TRBV9 and TRBJ1-2; maybe TRBD1 (5 bases). The V gene's germline CDR1 is SGDLS and CDR2 YYNGEE. Deletions cut 0 bases from V and 3 bases from J, with 12 bases between. This CDR3 comprises 15 residues. Here the CDR3 reads CASSVEAGSYYGYTF. The CDR3 DNA sequence: TGTGCCAGCAGCGTAGAGGCAGGGTCTTACTATGGCTACACCTTC.

The chain couples TRBV28 to TRBJ2-1; D is unclear. CDR3 size: 15 residues. Per germline, CDR1 MDHEN and CDR2 SYDVKM. Trimming stripped 3 bases from V and 6 bases from J, with 15 bases between. CDR3 DNA sequence: TGTGCCAGCAGTTTTCGGGCTAGTGTAAGCAATGAGCAGTTCTTC. This encodes CASSFRASVSNEQFF.

V is TRBV7-9 and J is TRBJ1-5; D is ambiguous. V lost 1 base, J lost 6 bases, and 4 bases lay in between. The CDR3 has 12 amino acids. Germline V lookup: CDR1 SEHNR, CDR2 FQNEAQ (reference sequence). CDR3 DNA: TGTGCCAGCAGCTTAGGCACTCAGCCCCAGCATTTT. Protein product: CASSLGTQPQHF.

The chain links TRBV7-9 to TRBJ2-7; 8 bases align to TRBD1. The V gene's germline CDR1 is SEHNR and CDR2 FQNEAQ (reference sequence). CDR3 length: 15 amino acids. J was trimmed by 3 bases and V by 6 bases; bases with no gene match: 10. CDR3 protein: CASSNPGQVIYEQYF. The CDR3 region has the DNA TGTGCCAGCAGTAACCCGGGACAGGTGATCTACGAGCAGTACTTC.

This sequence joins TRBV7-9 and TRBJ2-6, with D perhaps matching TRBD1 or TRBD2 (5 bases each). The CDR3 length is 17 residues. Germline-derived CDR1 and CDR2 are SEHNR and FQNEAQ (reference sequence). V dropped 3 bases and J dropped 2 bases, with 14 bases sitting between them. CDR3 loop: CASSFIRGPPGANVLTF. CDR3 coding DNA: TGTGCCAGCAGCTTTATAAGGGGACCCCCTGGGGCCAACGTCCTGACTTTC.

The chain joins TRBV19 to TRBJ2-3; 8 bases align to TRBD1. Unmatched junction bases numbered 5, after V lost 5 bases and J lost 4 bases. This CDR3 is 14 amino acids long. Looked up from germline, CDR1 is LNHDA and CDR2 is SQIVND (reference sequence). CDR3 coding DNA: TGTGCCAGTAGTCGGGACAGGAACTCAGATACGCAGTATTTT. It yields the protein CASSRDRNSDTQYF. The whole variable domain, filled in from reference TRBV19 and TRBJ2-3, reads DGGITQSPKYLFRKEGQNVTLSCEQNLNHDAMYWYRQDPGQGLRLIYYSQIVNDFQKGDIAEGYSVSREKKESFPLTVTSAQKNPTAFYLCASSRDRNSDTQYFGPGTRLTVL.

The chain joins TRBV6-1 to TRBJ2-3, with 10 bases identical to TRBD2. CDR1 and CDR2 (germline): MNHNS, SASEGT. J lost 4 bases, V lost 8 bases, and 9 bases had no gene match. This CDR3 is 15 amino acids long. CDR3 region: CASGPGLADADTQYF. The DNA of the CDR3 is TGTGCCAGCGGGCCAGGACTAGCGGACGCAGATACGCAGTATTTT.